The T cell receptor beta chain described here comes from a study of OX40 agonist ivuxolimab in advanced cancers. TCRdb keeps only in-frame clones here, not all; method: immunoSEQ multiplex PCR. The data hold tens of thousands of clones, with roughly 89% observed a single time. Germline loops: CDR1 MNHEY, CDR2 SMNVEV (reference sequence). Trimming cost V 3 bases and J 5 bases, with 11 bases left between them. This CDR3 region has 13 residues. This TCR came from an adult with an advanced solid tumor such as melanoma, head and neck, liver or kidney cancer. This sample comprised CD4+ or CD8+ T cells sorted from blood, obtained in a trial of the OX40 agonist ivuxolimab. The V call is TRBV27, the J call TRBJ2-7; D perhaps matches TRBD2 (6 bases). The CDR3 loop is CASSFGGGDEQYF. CDR3 bases: TGTGCCAGCAGTTTCGGGGGAGGCGACGAGCAGTACTTC.